Reported below is one TCR beta chain. As yet, its antigen is unknown. Germline CDR1 MDHEN, CDR2 SYDVKM. This CDR3 is 15 amino acids long. After removal of 3 bases from V and 5 bases from J, the junction contained 6 bases not matched to a gene. This sample was included in a study of identical twins. Overall study findings and caveats: Models underpredicted monozygotic twin sharing of out-of-frame TCR alpha. Cord blood's abundant beta clonotypes had fewer insertions, unlike memory repertoires.

With template switching, a universal primer site was added, and the cDNA carried unique molecular identifiers. TCRdb fed the 5' RACE reads into MiXCR, producing one record per CDR3 protein. This sample has about 570,000 distinct CDR3 sequences, with roughly 9.5% found just once. Another study also made use of these data, one on yellow fever vaccine responses in identical twins.

The receptor comes from a woman aged 18-35 years in good health. The rearrangement uses TRBV28 and TRBJ2-3, with 9 bases identical to TRBD1. Source material: PBMCs. The CDR3 coding sequence is TGTGCCAGCAGTTTTGACAGGGGGGCTCAAGATACGCAGTATTTT. This encodes CASSFDRGAQDTQYF.